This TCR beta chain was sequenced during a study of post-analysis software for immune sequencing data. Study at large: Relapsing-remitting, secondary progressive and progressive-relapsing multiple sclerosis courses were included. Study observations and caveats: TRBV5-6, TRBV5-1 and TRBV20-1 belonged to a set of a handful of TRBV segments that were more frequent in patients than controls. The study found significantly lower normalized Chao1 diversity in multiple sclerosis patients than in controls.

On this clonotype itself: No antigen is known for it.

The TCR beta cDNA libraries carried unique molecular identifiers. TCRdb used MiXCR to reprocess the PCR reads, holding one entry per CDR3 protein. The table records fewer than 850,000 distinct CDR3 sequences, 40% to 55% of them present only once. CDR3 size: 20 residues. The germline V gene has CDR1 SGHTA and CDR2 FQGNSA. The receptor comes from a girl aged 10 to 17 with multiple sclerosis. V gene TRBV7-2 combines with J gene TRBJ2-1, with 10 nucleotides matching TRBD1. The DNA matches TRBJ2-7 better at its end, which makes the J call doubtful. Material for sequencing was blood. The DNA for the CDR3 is TGTGCCAGCAGCTTATTGCCCGCGGGACAGGGGATGGGTAGCGGCTACGAGCAGTACTTC. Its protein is CASSLLPAGQGMGSGYEQYF.